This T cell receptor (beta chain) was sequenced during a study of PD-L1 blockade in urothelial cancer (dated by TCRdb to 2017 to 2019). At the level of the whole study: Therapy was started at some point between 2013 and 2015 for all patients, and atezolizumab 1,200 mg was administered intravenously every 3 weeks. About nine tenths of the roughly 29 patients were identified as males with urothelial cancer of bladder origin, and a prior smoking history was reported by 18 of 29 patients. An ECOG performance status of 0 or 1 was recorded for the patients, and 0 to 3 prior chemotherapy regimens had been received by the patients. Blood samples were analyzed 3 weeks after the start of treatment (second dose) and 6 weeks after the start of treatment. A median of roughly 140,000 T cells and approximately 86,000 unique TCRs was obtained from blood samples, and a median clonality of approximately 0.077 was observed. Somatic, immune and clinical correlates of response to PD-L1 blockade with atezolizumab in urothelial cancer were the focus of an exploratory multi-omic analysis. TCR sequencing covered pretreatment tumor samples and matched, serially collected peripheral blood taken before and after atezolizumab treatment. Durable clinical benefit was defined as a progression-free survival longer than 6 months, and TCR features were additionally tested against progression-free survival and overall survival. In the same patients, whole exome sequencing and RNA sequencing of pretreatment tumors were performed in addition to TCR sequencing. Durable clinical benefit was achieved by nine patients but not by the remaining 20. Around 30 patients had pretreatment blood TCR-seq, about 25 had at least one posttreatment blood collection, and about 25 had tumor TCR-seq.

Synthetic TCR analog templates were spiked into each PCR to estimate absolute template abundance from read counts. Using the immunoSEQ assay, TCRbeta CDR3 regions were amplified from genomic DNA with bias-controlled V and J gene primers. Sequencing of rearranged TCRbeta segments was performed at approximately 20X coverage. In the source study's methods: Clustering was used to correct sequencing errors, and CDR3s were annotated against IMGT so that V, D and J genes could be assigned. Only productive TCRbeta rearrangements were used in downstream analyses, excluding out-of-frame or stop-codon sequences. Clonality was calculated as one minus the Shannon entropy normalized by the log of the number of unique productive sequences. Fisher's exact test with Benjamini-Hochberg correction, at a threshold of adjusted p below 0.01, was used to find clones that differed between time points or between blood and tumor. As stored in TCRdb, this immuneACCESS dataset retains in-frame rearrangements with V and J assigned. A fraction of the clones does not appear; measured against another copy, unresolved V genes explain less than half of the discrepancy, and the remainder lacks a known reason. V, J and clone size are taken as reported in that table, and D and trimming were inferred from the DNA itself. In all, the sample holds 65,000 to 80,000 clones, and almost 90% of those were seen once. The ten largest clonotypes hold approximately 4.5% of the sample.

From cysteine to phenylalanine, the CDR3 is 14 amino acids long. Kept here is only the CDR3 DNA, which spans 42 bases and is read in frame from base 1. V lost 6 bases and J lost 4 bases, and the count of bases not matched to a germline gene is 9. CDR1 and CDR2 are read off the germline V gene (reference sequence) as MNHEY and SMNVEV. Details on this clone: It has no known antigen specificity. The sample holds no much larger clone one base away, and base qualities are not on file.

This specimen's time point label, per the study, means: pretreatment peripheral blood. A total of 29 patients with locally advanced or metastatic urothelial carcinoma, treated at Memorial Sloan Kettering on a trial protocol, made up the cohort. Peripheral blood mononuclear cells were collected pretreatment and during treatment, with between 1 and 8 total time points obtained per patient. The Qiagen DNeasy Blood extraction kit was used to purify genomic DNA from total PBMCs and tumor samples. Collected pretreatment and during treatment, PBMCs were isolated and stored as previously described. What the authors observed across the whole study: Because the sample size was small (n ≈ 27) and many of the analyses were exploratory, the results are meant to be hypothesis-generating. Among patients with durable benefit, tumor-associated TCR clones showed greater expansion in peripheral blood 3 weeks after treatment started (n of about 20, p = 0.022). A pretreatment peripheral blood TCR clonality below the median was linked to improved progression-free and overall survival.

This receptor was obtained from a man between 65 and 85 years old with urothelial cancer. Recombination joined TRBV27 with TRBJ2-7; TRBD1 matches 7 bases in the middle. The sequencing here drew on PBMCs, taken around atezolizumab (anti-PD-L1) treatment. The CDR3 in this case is CASSMTGMGYEQYF. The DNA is TGTGCCAGCAGCATGACAGGGATGGGGTACGAGCAGTACTTC.